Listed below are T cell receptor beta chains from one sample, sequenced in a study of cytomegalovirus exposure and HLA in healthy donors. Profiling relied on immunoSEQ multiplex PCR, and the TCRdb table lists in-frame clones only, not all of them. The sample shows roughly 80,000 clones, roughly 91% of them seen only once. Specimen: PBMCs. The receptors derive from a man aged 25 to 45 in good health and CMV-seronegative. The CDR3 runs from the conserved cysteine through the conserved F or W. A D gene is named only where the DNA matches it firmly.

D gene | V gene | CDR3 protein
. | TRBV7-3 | CASSLRQNTEAFF
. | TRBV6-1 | CASSDRDRFQETQYF
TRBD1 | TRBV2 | CASAPRQGSYGYTF
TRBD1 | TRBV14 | CASSYPGQGFEQYF
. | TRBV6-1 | CASRSGRESTGELFF
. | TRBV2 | CASSERPGTHTGELFF
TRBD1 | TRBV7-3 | CASRPGGTGELFF
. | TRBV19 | CASQSSLGQTNYGYTF
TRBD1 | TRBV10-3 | CAIKRGTDDFSSLHF
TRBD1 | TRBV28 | CASSTRDRNYNEQFF
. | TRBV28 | CASKLQGYEQYF
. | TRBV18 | CASSPPGPQETQYF
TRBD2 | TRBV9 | CASSVAGGSSYEQYF
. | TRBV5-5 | CASSLGQADYGYTF
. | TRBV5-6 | CASSPNFGNSPLHF
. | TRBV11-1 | CASSLVLQGEETQYF
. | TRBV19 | CASSIGSLNEQFF
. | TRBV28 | CASSQPNQGKVEQYF
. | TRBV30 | CAWSILAKNIQYF
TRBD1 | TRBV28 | CASGDAGQGETDTQYF
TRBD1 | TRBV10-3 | CAISEDCVTGCPNVYNEQFF
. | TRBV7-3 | CASSKALNQPQHF
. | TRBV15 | CATSRDRLTGGSGNTIYF
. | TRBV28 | CASSLRLRSGAKNIQYF
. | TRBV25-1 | CASSELWSLQTQYF
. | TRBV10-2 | CASSDAGELFF